The present TCR beta chain was sequenced within a study of shared clonotypes between healthy human individuals. The study, taken as a whole, reports: Larger estimated richness was generally seen in naive subsets than in memory subsets.

On this clone: Its target is unknown. Other DNA sequences in the sample encode the same CDR3.

Recent vaccinations or acute infections were absent in the healthy HIV-negative adult donors. Splitting the CD4+ cells yielded a CD45RA+ naive subset and a CD45RA-negative memory subset. Here immunoSEQ multiplex PCR was the method, and the copy in TCRdb shows in-frame clones only, minus some. The data show a few million clones, roughly nine tenths seen once. Germline values: CDR1 GTSNPN, CDR2 SVGIG (reference sequence). V was trimmed by 3 bases and J by 0 bases, leaving 9 bases between them. CDR3 length: 15 amino acids. The sequenced sample was naive CD4+ T cells sorted from blood. The subset denotes: CD45RA+ positively selected. The receptor was derived from a man between 18 and 29 years old in good health. The chain couples TRBV30 to TRBJ1-6; D ambiguous. The CDR3 DNA reads as TGTGCCTGGAGCAGTCGTAGCTCCTATAATTCACCCCTCCACTTT. Amino acids: CAWSSRSSYNSPLHF. Based on the CDR3 plus reference TRBV30 and TRBJ1-6, the full variable domain is SQTIHQWPATLVQPVGSPLSLECTVEGTSNPNLYWYRQAAGRGLQLLFYSVGIGQISSEVPQNLSASRPQDRQFILSSKKLLLSDSGFYLCAWSSRSSYNSPLHFGNGTRLTVT.